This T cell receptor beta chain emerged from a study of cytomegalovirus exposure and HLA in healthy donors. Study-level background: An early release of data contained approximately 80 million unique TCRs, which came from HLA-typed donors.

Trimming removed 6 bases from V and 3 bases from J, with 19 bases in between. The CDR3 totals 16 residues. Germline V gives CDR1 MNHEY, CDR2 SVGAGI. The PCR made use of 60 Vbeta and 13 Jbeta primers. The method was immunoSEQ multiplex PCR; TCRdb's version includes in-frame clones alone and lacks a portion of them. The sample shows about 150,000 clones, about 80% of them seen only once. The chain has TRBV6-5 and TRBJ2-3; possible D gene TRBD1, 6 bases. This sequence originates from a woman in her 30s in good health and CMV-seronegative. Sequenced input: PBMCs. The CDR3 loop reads CASRYPRGQKTDTQYF. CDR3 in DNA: TGTGCCAGCAGATACCCGAGGGGACAAAAAACAGATACGCAGTATTTT.